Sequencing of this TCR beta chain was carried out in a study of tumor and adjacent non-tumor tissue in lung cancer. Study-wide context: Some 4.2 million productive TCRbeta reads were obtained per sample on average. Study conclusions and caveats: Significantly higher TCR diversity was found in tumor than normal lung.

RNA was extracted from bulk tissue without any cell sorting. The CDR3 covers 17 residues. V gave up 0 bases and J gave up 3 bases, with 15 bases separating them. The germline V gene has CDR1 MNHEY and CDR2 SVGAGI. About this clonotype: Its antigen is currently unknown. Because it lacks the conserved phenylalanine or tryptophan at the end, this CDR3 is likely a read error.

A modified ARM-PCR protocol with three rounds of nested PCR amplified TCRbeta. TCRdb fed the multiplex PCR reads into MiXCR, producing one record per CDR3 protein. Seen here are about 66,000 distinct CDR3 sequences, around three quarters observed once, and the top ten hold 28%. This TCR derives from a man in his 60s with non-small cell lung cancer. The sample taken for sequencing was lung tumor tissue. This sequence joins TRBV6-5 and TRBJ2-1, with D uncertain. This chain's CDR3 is CASSYSSVRKNYNEQFI. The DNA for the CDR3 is TGTGCCAGCAGTTACTCGTCAGTGCGGAAAAACTACAATGAGCAGTTCATC.